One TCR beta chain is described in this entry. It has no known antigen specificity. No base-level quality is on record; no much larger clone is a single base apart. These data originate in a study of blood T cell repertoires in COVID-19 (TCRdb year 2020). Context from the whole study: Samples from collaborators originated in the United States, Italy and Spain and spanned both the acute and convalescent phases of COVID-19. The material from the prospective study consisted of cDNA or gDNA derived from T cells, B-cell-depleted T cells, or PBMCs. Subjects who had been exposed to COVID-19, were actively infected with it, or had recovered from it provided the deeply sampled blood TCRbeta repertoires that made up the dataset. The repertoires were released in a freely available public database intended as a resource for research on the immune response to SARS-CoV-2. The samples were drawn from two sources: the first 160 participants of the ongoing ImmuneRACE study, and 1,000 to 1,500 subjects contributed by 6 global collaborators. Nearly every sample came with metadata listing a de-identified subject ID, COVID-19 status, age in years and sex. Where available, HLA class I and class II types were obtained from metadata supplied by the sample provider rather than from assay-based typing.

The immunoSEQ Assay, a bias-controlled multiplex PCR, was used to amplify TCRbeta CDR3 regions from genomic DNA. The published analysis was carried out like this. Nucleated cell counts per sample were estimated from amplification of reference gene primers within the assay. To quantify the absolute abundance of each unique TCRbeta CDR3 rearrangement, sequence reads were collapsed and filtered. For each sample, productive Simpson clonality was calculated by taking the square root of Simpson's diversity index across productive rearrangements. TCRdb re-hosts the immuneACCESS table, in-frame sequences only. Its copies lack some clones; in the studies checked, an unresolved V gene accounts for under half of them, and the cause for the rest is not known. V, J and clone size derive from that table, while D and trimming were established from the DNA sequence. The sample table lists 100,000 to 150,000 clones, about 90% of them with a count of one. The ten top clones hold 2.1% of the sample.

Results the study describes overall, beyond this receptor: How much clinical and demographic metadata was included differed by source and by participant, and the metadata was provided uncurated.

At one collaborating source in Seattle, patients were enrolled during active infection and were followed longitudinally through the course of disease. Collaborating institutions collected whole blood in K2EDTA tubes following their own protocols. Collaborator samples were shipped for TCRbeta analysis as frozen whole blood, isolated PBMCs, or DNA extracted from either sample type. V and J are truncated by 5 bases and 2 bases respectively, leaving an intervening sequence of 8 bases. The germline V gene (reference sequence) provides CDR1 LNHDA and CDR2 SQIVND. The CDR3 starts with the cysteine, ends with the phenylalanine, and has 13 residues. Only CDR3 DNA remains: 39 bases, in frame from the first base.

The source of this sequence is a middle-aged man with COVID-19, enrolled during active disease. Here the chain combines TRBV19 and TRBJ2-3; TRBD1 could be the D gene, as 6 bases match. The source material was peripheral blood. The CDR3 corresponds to CASSWDNTDTQYF. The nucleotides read TGTGCCAGTAGTTGGGACAACACAGATACGCAGTATTTT.